A selection of T cell receptor beta chains follows, all from one sample in a study of blood T cell repertoires in COVID-19. Sequencing used immunoSEQ multiplex PCR; TCRdb keeps in-frame clones, though not all of them. The sample yields tens of thousands of clones, roughly 90% seen once. Material for sequencing was peripheral blood. The receptors come from a woman aged 55-70 years with active COVID-19. The CDR3 runs from the conserved cysteine through the conserved F or W. A D gene is named only where the DNA matches it firmly. The listing skips clone size in some rows; elsewhere it reads once, few, many or a size class.

clone_size: .
j_call: TRBJ2-3
d_call: .
cdr3_length: 12
v_call: TRBV28
cdr3_aa: CASSGSSYTQYF
cdr3_nt: TGTGCCAGCAGTGGGTCTAGCTATACGCAGTATTTT

clone_size: .
j_call: TRBJ2-1
d_call: TRBD2
cdr3_length: 19
v_call: TRBV3-1/TRBV3-2
cdr3_aa: CASKGLTSGRTSSYNEQFF
cdr3_nt: TGTGCCAGCAAGGGACTGACTAGCGGGAGGACAAGCTCCTACAATGAGCAGTTCTTC

clone_size: .
j_call: TRBJ2-2
d_call: TRBD2
cdr3_length: 16
v_call: TRBV29-1
cdr3_aa: CSVFLGEGTNTGELFF
cdr3_nt: TGCAGCGTATTTTTGGGGGAGGGAACGAACACCGGGGAGCTGTTTTTT

clone_size: once
j_call: TRBJ2-3
d_call: .
cdr3_length: 14
v_call: TRBV7-2
cdr3_aa: CASSLDKRADTQYF
cdr3_nt: TGTGCCAGCAGCTTAGACAAGCGGGCAGATACGCAGTATTTT

clone_size: .
j_call: TRBJ2-3
d_call: TRBD2
cdr3_length: 19
v_call: TRBV7-9
cdr3_aa: CASSSTGTSGRTSTDTQYF
cdr3_nt: TGTGCCAGCAGCTCCACCGGGACTAGCGGAAGGACTAGCACAGATACGCAGTATTTT

clone_size: .
j_call: TRBJ2-5
d_call: .
cdr3_length: 15
v_call: TRBV11-3
cdr3_aa: CASSFRSGIQETQYF
cdr3_nt: TGTGCCAGCAGCTTCCGTTCAGGGATCCAAGAGACCCAGTACTTC

clone_size: .
j_call: TRBJ2-7
d_call: TRBD1
cdr3_length: 14
v_call: TRBV18
cdr3_aa: CASSPRTGPYEQYF
cdr3_nt: TGTGCCAGCTCACCACGGACAGGGCCGTACGAGCAGTACTTC

clone_size: .
j_call: TRBJ1-1
d_call: .
cdr3_length: 15
v_call: TRBV5-8
cdr3_aa: CASSLGPAAGVSAFF
cdr3_nt: TGTGCCAGCAGCTTGGGGCCGGCGGCAGGGGTGTCAGCTTTCTTT

clone_size: .
j_call: TRBJ1-4
d_call: .
cdr3_length: 16
v_call: TRBV2
cdr3_aa: CASRNRPGVGNEKLFF
cdr3_nt: TGTGCCAGCAGAAACCGCCCCGGGGTGGGCAATGAAAAACTGTTTTTT

clone_size: .
j_call: TRBJ2-4
d_call: .
cdr3_length: 16
v_call: TRBV2
cdr3_aa: CASSGGQPSAKNIQYF
cdr3_nt: TGTGCCAGCAGTGGAGGACAGCCCAGTGCCAAAAACATTCAGTACTTC

clone_size: once
j_call: TRBJ2-7
d_call: .
cdr3_length: 14
v_call: TRBV7-7
cdr3_aa: CASSFRHTQTEQYF
cdr3_nt: TGTGCCAGCAGCTTTCGACATACCCAGACCGAGCAGTACTTC

clone_size: .
j_call: TRBJ2-7
d_call: TRBD1
cdr3_length: 11
v_call: TRBV30
cdr3_aa: CAWRQGGEQYF
cdr3_nt: TGTGCCTGGAGACAGGGGGGCGAGCAGTACTTC

clone_size: .
j_call: TRBJ2-7
d_call: TRBD2
cdr3_length: 15
v_call: TRBV10-3
cdr3_aa: CAISGSGLAGVKQYF
cdr3_nt: TGTGCCATCAGTGGGTCGGGACTAGCGGGAGTCAAGCAGTACTTC

clone_size: .
j_call: TRBJ1-2
d_call: .
cdr3_length: 14
v_call: TRBV18
cdr3_aa: CASSPSRTDYGYTF
cdr3_nt: TGTGCCAGCTCACCATCAAGGACAGACTATGGCTACACCTTC

clone_size: .
j_call: TRBJ2-5
d_call: TRBD2
cdr3_length: 18
v_call: TRBV5-1
cdr3_aa: CASSLPPPGGERQETQYF
cdr3_nt: TGCGCCAGCAGCTTGCCTCCCCCCGGGGGGGAGCGTCAAGAGACCCAGTACTTC

clone_size: .
j_call: TRBJ1-1
d_call: .
cdr3_length: 14
v_call: TRBV5-8
cdr3_aa: CASSRRSMNTEAFF
cdr3_nt: TGTGCCAGCAGCCGCAGGTCTATGAACACTGAAGCTTTCTTT

clone_size: .
j_call: TRBJ2-2
d_call: TRBD2
cdr3_length: 14
v_call: TRBV6-6
cdr3_aa: CASRGEGRYGELFF
cdr3_nt: TGTGCCAGCAGGGGGGAGGGCCGGTACGGGGAGCTGTTTTTT

clone_size: once
j_call: TRBJ2-6
d_call: .
cdr3_length: 17
v_call: TRBV4-1
cdr3_aa: CASSQAGWISGANVLTF
cdr3_nt: TGCGCCAGCAGCCAAGCAGGGTGGATCTCTGGGGCCAACGTCCTGACTTTC

clone_size: .
j_call: TRBJ1-1
d_call: TRBD1
cdr3_length: 16
v_call: TRBV5-1
cdr3_aa: CASYQSPGTVFGEAFF
cdr3_nt: TGCGCCAGCTATCAGTCCCCCGGGACAGTTTTCGGGGAGGCTTTCTTT

clone_size: .
j_call: TRBJ1-1
d_call: .
cdr3_length: 14
v_call: TRBV4-1
cdr3_aa: CASSEGTENTEAFF
cdr3_nt: TGCGCCAGCAGCGAGGGCACAGAGAACACTGAAGCTTTCTTT

clone_size: .
j_call: TRBJ1-1
d_call: .
cdr3_length: 15
v_call: TRBV15
cdr3_aa: CATSRERALSTEAFF
cdr3_nt: TGTGCCACCAGCAGAGAACGCGCTTTAAGCACTGAAGCTTTCTTT

clone_size: .
j_call: TRBJ1-2
d_call: .
cdr3_length: 12
v_call: TRBV20-1
cdr3_aa: CSAGDAPRGYTF
cdr3_nt: TGCAGTGCTGGTGACGCCCCGCGTGGCTACACCTTC

clone_size: once
j_call: TRBJ2-1
d_call: TRBD2
cdr3_length: 16
v_call: TRBV28
cdr3_aa: CASSLGSLAGYNEQFF
cdr3_nt: TGTGCCAGCAGTTTGGGAAGCCTAGCGGGATACAATGAGCAGTTCTTC